This T cell receptor (beta chain) was captured by sequencing in a study of cytomegalovirus exposure and HLA in healthy donors. Study findings and constraints: Later analysis reportedly placed an Asian-associated ancestry cluster below the approximately 700-donor mean in N-insertions. Through in vitro validation, three CMV-associated chains were shown to be specific for CMV antigens. Analysis performed later showed TCR beta chains linked to HLA being more clonally expanded than equally common others.

PCR involved 60 Vbeta and 13 Jbeta primers. In the original processing: A later analysis tallied approximately 87 million unique TCR beta chains, around 9.9 million of them shared. Clones were read by immunoSEQ multiplex PCR, and TCRdb kept only the in-frame ones, dropping some. That table supplies the V and J calls and clone size; D and trimming were determined from the DNA. The sample lists more than 45,000 clones; about 72% were seen once. There are 15 residues in the CDR3. Trimming removed 4 bases from V and 6 bases from J, with 15 bases in between. The germline gives CDR1 MGHDK, CDR2 SYGVNS. This clone was seen only a few times. Its antigen is unidentified.

This clonotype was sampled from a young man in good health and CMV-seronegative. The chain uses TRBV25-1 and TRBJ1-4; TRBD1 is a possible D gene (6 bases). Sequences were obtained from PBMCs. The CDR3 DNA is TGTGCCAGCAGTGCGCCAGGGGCACCTTATGAAAAACTGTTTTTT. This codes for CASSAPGAPYEKLFF.